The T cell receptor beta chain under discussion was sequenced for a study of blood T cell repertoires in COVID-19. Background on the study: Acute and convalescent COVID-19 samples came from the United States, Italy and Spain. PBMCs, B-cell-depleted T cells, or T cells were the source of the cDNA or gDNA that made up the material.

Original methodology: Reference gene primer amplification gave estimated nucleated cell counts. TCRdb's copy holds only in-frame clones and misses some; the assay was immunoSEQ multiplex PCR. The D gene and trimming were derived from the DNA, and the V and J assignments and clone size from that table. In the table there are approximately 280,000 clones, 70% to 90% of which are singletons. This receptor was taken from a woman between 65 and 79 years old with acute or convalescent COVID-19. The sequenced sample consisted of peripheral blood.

CDR3 residues: CASGPQTSTRNTIYF. DNA for the CDR3: TGTGCTAGTGGTCCACAGACAAGCACCAGAAACACCATATATTTT. The chain carries TRBV12-5 and TRBJ1-3; no definite D call. The germline V gene has CDR1 LGHNT and CDR2 FRNRAP. The CDR3 has 15 amino acids. Trimming cost V 5 bases and J 5 bases, with 16 bases left between them.